The 7 T cell receptor beta chains listed next were all sequenced from one sample in a study of blood T cell repertoires in COVID-19. Sequencing used immunoSEQ multiplex PCR; TCRdb keeps in-frame clones, though not all of them. The sample lists about 210,000 clones, over 75% occurring once. Sequenced sample: peripheral blood. These receptors originate from a woman in her 40s with acute or convalescent COVID-19.

V gene TRBV18 combines with J gene TRBJ1-2; 10 bases line up with TRBD1. J gave up 4 bases and V 5 bases, and 7 bases lay outside the gene matches. This CDR3 comprises 15 residues. Germline CDR1 reads KGHSH; CDR2 reads LQKENI. DNA of the CDR3: TGTGCCAGCTCAATAAGACAGGGGGCGAGCTATGGCTACACCTTC. It specifies CASSIRQGASYGYTF.

The chain has TRBV12-3 or TRBV12-4 and TRBJ1-2; D uncertain. The germline V and J ends were trimmed by 8 bases and 4 bases, with 11 bases remaining between them. CDR3 length: 12 amino acids. CDR3 DNA sequence: TGTGCCAGCGCGGACGGGAGCTATGGCTACACCTTC. This codes for CASADGSYGYTF.

The rearrangement joins TRBV19 to TRBJ1-6; tentatively, D is TRBD1 (5 bases). Trimming stripped 5 bases from V and 3 bases from J, with 8 bases between. The CDR3 spans 14 residues. Per the germline V gene, CDR1 is LNHDA and CDR2 is SQIVND (reference sequence). The chain's CDR3 is CASSGGVYNSPLHF. CDR3 nucleotides: TGTGCCAGTAGTGGGGGGGTCTATAATTCACCCCTCCACTTT.

The chain links TRBV2 to TRBJ1-1; no firm D call. The CDR3 runs 14 residues. The germline V and J ends were trimmed by 8 bases and 3 bases, with 16 bases remaining between them. Germline CDR1 and CDR2: SNHLY and FYNNEI. This CDR3 is CASSISGRDTEAFF. The CDR3 nucleotides read TGTGCCAGCTCGATATCGGGGAGGGACACTGAAGCTTTCTTT.

On this clone: Compared with germline, one end of the junction differs, possibly owing to a read error. The V gene is TRBV6-5, the J gene TRBJ1-1, with D possibly TRBD1 on 5 matching bases. Germline V gene data show CDR1 as MNHEY and CDR2 as SVGAGI. The CDR3 sequence is 12 residues long. Here the CDR3 reads CASSRQNAEAFF. The CDR3 DNA reads as TGTGCCAGCAGTAGACAGAACGCTGAAGCTTTCTTT.

V is TRBV5-1 and J is TRBJ2-5, with 12 bases lining up with TRBD2. The CDR3 runs 15 residues. The V gene end was trimmed by 2 bases and the J gene end by 5 bases; junction bases not matched to a gene: 4. The germline gives CDR1 SGHRS, CDR2 YFSETQ. The CDR3 spells CASSFLAGGPETQYF. The CDR3 DNA reads as TGCGCCAGCAGCTTCCTAGCGGGGGGGCCCGAGACCCAGTACTTC.

The rearrangement joins TRBV19 to TRBJ2-1; 8 bases are a match to TRBD2. This CDR3 is built from 16 residues. The J segment lost 9 bases and the V segment lost 6 bases, leaving 16 bases of the junction unmatched. The V gene's germline CDR1 is LNHDA and CDR2 SQIVND (reference sequence). In DNA, the CDR3 is TGTGCCAGTAGAACGGTCGGGGGGGGGCAATTCAGTGAGCAGTTCTTC. Protein: CASRTVGGGQFSEQFF.